A single sample gave rise to the 8 T cell receptor beta chains below, sequenced in a study of blood T cell repertoires in COVID-19. Produced via immunoSEQ multiplex PCR; TCRdb's table is partial and in-frame only. The sample shows roughly 160,000 clones, roughly 80% of them seen only once. Material for sequencing was PBMCs or T cells enriched from blood (not recorded which). The source is a woman aged 40 to 50 with acute COVID-19.

The rearrangement joins TRBV11-2 to TRBJ1-1; no reliable D call. The V gene's germline CDR1 is SGHAT and CDR2 FQNNGV. V dropped 1 base and J dropped 6 bases, with 9 bases sitting between them. The CDR3 has 13 amino acids. In nucleotides, the CDR3 is TGTGCCAGCAGCTTAGCCTACCCGCCTGAAGCTTTCTTT. It translates to CASSLAYPPEAFF.

This chain links TRBV4-1 with TRBJ2-1; maybe TRBD1 (8 bases). Trimming pared 3 bases from V and 10 bases from J, leaving 31 bases between. Germline V lookup: CDR1 MGHRA, CDR2 YSYEKL. The CDR3 length is 19 residues. The CDR3 reads CASSHGGTGPRLAGREQFF. CDR3 coding DNA: TGCGCCAGCAGCCATGGGGGGACAGGTCCTCGACTAGCTGGTCGGGAGCAGTTCTTC.

V gene TRBV4-1 combines with J gene TRBJ2-3; a possible D gene is TRBD2 (5 bases). Trimming took 5 bases from V and 0 from J, leaving 21 bases between them. The CDR3 extends over 18 amino acids. Per germline, CDR1 MGHRA and CDR2 YSYEKL. CDR3 in amino acids: CASSFTLLSGPSTDTQYF. For the CDR3, the DNA is TGCGCCAGCAGCTTTACCCTCCTGAGCGGCCCTAGCACAGATACGCAGTATTTT.

The chain links TRBV6-5 to TRBJ1-6; D call uncertain. The CDR3 length is 14 residues. Trimming cost V 4 bases and J 9 bases, with 13 bases left between them. Germline-derived CDR1 and CDR2 are MNHEY and SVGAGI. This CDR3 reads CASSSSLVVSPLHF. CDR3 nucleotides: TGTGCCAGCAGTTCGTCCCTTGTTGTTTCACCCCTCCACTTT.

The J gene is TRBJ2-3, the V gene TRBV6-4, with D unresolved. This CDR3 region has 17 residues. Germline CDR1 is MRHNA and CDR2 is SNTAGT. V was shortened by 0 bases and J by 1 base, with 14 bases between the two germline ends. The CDR3 loop reads CASSDSGSGGGTDTQYF. CDR3 DNA sequence: TGTGCCAGCAGTGACTCTGGCTCGGGTGGCGGCACAGATACGCAGTATTTT.

The chain couples TRBV7-6 to TRBJ2-5; 7 positions match TRBD2. CDR3 length: 17 amino acids. Germline loops: CDR1 SGHVS, CDR2 FNYEAQ. The V gene end was trimmed by 1 base and the J gene end by 3 bases; junction bases not matched to a gene: 11. The CDR3 DNA is TGTGCCAGCAGCTTAGGTACGCGGGAGTGTAAGGAAGAGACCCAGTACTTC. This translates into CASSLGTRECKEETQYF.

V usage is TRBV19 and J usage is TRBJ2-7; TRBD1 matches at 8 bases. With 5 bases clipped from V and 1 base from J, the junction kept 1 base outside the gene matches. This CDR3 comprises 13 residues. CDR1 LNHDA and CDR2 SQIVND come from the germline V gene (reference sequence). CDR3 in DNA: TGTGCCAGTAGTGGACAGGGATCCTACGAGCAGTACTTC. Amino acids: CASSGQGSYEQYF. Looking up the rest from reference TRBV19 and TRBJ2-7 gives the full variable domain: DGGITQSPKYLFRKEGQNVTLSCEQNLNHDAMYWYRQDPGQGLRLIYYSQIVNDFQKGDIAEGYSVSREKKESFPLTVTSAQKNPTAFYLCASSGQGSYEQYFGPGTRLTVT.

This rearrangement joins TRBV6-5 to TRBJ1-1; maybe TRBD1 (5 bases). Germline V gene data show CDR1 as MNHEY and CDR2 as SVGAGI. Trimming cost V 0 bases and J 9 bases, with 14 bases left between them. This CDR3 spans 14 amino acids. The CDR3 is CASSYSGGGGKAFF. CDR3 nucleotide sequence: TGTGCCAGCAGTTACTCGGGGGGTGGAGGGAAAGCTTTCTTT.